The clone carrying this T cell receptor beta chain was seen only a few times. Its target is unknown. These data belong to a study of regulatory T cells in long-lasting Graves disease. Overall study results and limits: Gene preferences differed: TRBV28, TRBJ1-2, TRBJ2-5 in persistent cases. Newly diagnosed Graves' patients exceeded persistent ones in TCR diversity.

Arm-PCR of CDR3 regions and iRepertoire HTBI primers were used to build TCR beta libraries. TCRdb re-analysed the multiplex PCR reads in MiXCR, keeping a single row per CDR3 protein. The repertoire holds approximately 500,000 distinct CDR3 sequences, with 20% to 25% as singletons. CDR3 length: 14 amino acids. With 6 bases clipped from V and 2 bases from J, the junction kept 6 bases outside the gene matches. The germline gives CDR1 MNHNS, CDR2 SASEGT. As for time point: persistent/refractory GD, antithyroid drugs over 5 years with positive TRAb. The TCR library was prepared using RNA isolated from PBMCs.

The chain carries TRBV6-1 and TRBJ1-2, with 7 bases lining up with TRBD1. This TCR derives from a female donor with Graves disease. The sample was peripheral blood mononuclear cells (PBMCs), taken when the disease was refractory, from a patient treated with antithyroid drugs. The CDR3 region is CASRSLGQNYGYTF. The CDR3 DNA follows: TGTGCCAGCAGGTCCCTGGGACAGAACTATGGCTACACCTTC.